This entry lists 16 T cell receptor beta chains sequenced from one sample in a study of cytomegalovirus exposure and HLA in healthy donors. In the PCR, 60 Vbeta and 13 Jbeta primers were used. Some clones are missing from TCRdb's copy, which holds only in-frame ones; the method was immunoSEQ multiplex PCR. The sample yields 40,000 to 55,000 clones, around 82% seen once. The sequencing sample was made of PBMCs. The receptors here all came from a boy aged 5-17 years in good health and CMV-seropositive.

The chain is built from TRBV27 and TRBJ2-1, with a weak D call TRBD2 (6 bases). This CDR3 spans 11 amino acids. V dropped 10 bases and J dropped 9 bases, with 13 bases sitting between them. Per the germline V gene, CDR1 is MNHEY and CDR2 is SMNVEV (reference sequence). CDR3 sequence reads: CATFAGSEQFF. DNA of the CDR3: TGTGCCACTTTCGCCGGGAGTGAGCAGTTCTTC.

V gene TRBV5-1 combines with J gene TRBJ2-3; 9 bases match TRBD2. CDR3 size: 17 residues. Germline values: CDR1 SGHRS, CDR2 YFSETQ. V dropped 2 bases and J dropped 2; count of bases not matched to a gene: 9. CDR3 protein: CASSFGISGGNTDTQYF. The CDR3, as DNA: TGCGCCAGCAGCTTTGGGATCAGCGGGGGGAACACAGATACGCAGTATTTT. The variable domain in full, with the rest retrieved from reference TRBV5-1 and TRBJ2-3, is KAGVTQTPRYLIKTRGQQVTLSCSPISGHRSVSWYQQTPGQGLQFLFEYFSETQRNKGNFPGRFSGRQFSNSRSEMNVSTLELGDSALYLCASSFGISGGNTDTQYFGPGTRLTVL.

This sequence joins TRBV27 and TRBJ2-3; weak D call: TRBD1 (7 bases). The CDR3 has 16 amino acids. The V gene's germline CDR1 is MNHEY and CDR2 SMNVEV (reference sequence). V shed 6 bases and J shed 7 bases, with 23 bases lying between them. CDR3 nucleotides: TGTGCCAGCAGCCCTCTAGCAGGGGGGCTTGACCATACGCAGTATTTT. Protein sequence: CASSPLAGGLDHTQYF.

A word on this clone: A read error may account for a junction end that differs from germline. This chain joins TRBV7-7 and TRBJ2-3; D is uncertain. This CDR3 has 14 amino acids. Germline V lookup: CDR1 SSHAT, CDR2 FNYEAQ (reference sequence). The CDR3 DNA follows: TGTGCTAGCAGCCCCATTTCCAACACAGATACGCAGTATTTT. As protein: CASSPISNTDTQYF.

This chain's CDR3 is CASSLIPGQNYGYTF. The CDR3 DNA follows: TGTGCCAGCAGCTTAATCCCGGGACAGAACTATGGCTACACCTTC. The chain joins TRBV5-6 to TRBJ1-2; 7 bases match TRBD1. This CDR3 comprises 15 residues. V gave up 2 bases and J gave up 2 bases; unmatched junction bases: 6. Germline lookup yields CDR1 SGHDT and CDR2 YYEEEE.

This clone was seen a single time. The J gene is TRBJ2-1, the V gene TRBV7-2; tentative D call: TRBD2 (5 bases). Germline V gene lookup returns CDR1 SGHTA and CDR2 FQGNSA. Trimming took off 5 bases at V and 4 bases at J, with 9 bases between the two ends. This CDR3 is 13 amino acids long. In DNA form, the CDR3 reads TGTGCCAGCAGCCCTAGCTTGTACAATGAGCAGTTCTTC. Translating it yields CASSPSLYNEQFF.

This clone was found a few times. V and J are TRBV12-5 and TRBJ2-1; tentatively, D is TRBD2 (7 bases). Germline CDR1 LGHNT, CDR2 FRNRAP. The CDR3 loop spans 16 amino acids. V was shortened by 0 bases and J by 8 bases, with 17 bases between the two germline ends. The CDR3 DNA reads TGTGCTAGTGGTTTGGTATGGGGGGGCGGCAAGGATGAGCAGTTCTTC. As protein: CASGLVWGGGKDEQFF.

The chain joins TRBV4-1 to TRBJ1-2; D unclear. The CDR3 runs 14 residues. V gave up 1 base and J gave up 8 bases, with 14 bases separating them. The germline V gene encodes CDR1 MGHRA and CDR2 YSYEKL. CDR3 nucleotide sequence: TGCGCCAGCAGCCAAGCTACCCTCTCCCGGGGCTACACCTTC. Its translation is CASSQATLSRGYTF.

The chain employs TRBV19 and TRBJ2-2; 8 bases match TRBD2. CDR3 size: 17 residues. The germline CDR1 and CDR2 sequences are LNHDA and SQIVND (reference sequence). Trimming removed 4 bases from V and 5 bases from J; junction bases left unmatched: 12. The CDR3 is CASSTHPARGETGELFF. The CDR3 DNA sequence: TGTGCCAGTAGTACTCACCCAGCGCGGGGGGAAACCGGGGAGCTGTTTTTT.

The V and J genes are TRBV5-4 and TRBJ2-3; 7 bases are a match to TRBD2. V was pared by 2 bases and J by 4 bases, with 4 bases of the junction left unmatched. This CDR3 is built from 14 residues. Germline assignment: CDR1 SGHNT and CDR2 YYREEE (reference sequence). The CDR3 coding sequence is TGTGCCAGCAGCTTATGGGCGGGGGCAGATACGCAGTATTTT. It codes for CASSLWAGADTQYF.

The rearrangement links TRBV6-1 to TRBJ1-2; TRBD1 matches at 7 bases. CDR3 length: 14 amino acids. J lost 1 base, V lost 4 bases, and 3 bases had no gene match. Germline V CDR1 and CDR2: MNHNS, SASEGT. In DNA, the CDR3 is TGTGCCAGCAGTGTAAGACAGGGTAACTATGGCTACACCTTC. Translation gives CASSVRQGNYGYTF.

V usage is TRBV19 and J usage is TRBJ2-7; 8 nucleotides align to TRBD1. The CDR3 is made up of 14 amino acids. CDR1 is LNHDA, CDR2 SQIVND, per germline (reference sequence). After removal of 1 base from V and 3 bases from J, the junction contained 2 bases not matched to a gene. The DNA for the CDR3 is TGTGCCAGTAGTATAGGGGGGACAGGCTACGAGCAGTACTTC. Its translation: CASSIGGTGYEQYF.

This chain uses TRBV11-1 with TRBJ2-7; D possibly corresponds to TRBD1 (6 bases). Per the germline V gene, CDR1 is SGHAT and CDR2 is FQDESV (reference sequence). The CDR3 consists of 14 residues. With 1 base removed from V and 2 bases from J, the gap between germline ends came to 9 bases. The DNA of the CDR3 is TGTGCCAGCAGCTTAGGGGGGCCCCCCTACGAGCAGTACTTC. Amino acids: CASSLGGPPYEQYF.

The V and J genes are TRBV6-4 and TRBJ2-2; 14 bases map to TRBD2. V lost 0 bases and J lost 3; bases outside the gene matches: 3. The germline gives CDR1 MRHNA, CDR2 SNTAGT. The CDR3 has 18 residues. The CDR3 bases are TGTGCCAGCAGTGACTCGACTAGCGGGGGGGCCGACACCGGGGAGCTGTTTTTT. Translated: CASSDSTSGGADTGELFF.

This clone is a singleton in its sample. At one end the junction does not follow the germline gene, possibly because of a read error. The CDR3 sequence is CASREGQRDIQYF. CDR3 nucleotides: TGTGCCAGCAGGGAAGGACAGCGGGACATTCAGTACTTC. The chain has TRBV2 and TRBJ2-4; D is tentatively TRBD1 or TRBD2 (6 bases each). The germline gives CDR1 SNHLY, CDR2 FYNNEI. The CDR3 runs 13 residues.

The chain carries TRBV10-3 and TRBJ2-5, with D possibly matching TRBD1 (7 bases). The V gene lost 5 bases and the J gene lost 0 bases, with 19 bases spanning the gap. Germline CDR1 ENHRY, CDR2 SYGVKD. This CDR3 contains 17 residues. The CDR3 loop reads CAISSSEGANYQETQYF. DNA of the CDR3: TGTGCCATCAGTTCCTCGGAGGGGGCTAATTACCAAGAGACCCAGTACTTC.